Shown below are 21 T cell receptor beta chains from a single sample sequenced in a study of CD8 T cells in ankylosing spondylitis. TCRdb reanalysed the 5' RACE reads using MiXCR and keeps one entry per CDR3 protein. The sample consists of under 300,000 distinct CDR3 sequences, roughly 18% of them appearing once. The sample consisted of blood, either unsorted or a sorted T cell fraction (not recorded which). These receptors were collected from a male donor with ankylosing spondylitis or in good health (not recorded which).

The chain has TRBV7-8 and TRBJ2-7, with 7 nucleotides matching TRBD2. The CDR3 sequence is 15 residues long. The germline V gene encodes CDR1 SGHVS and CDR2 FQNEAQ. The V and J ends lost 5 bases and 3 bases, in that order; junction bases with no gene match: 10. The CDR3 DNA reads TGTGCCAGCAGCCCAGAACTAGCGACCAGCTACGAGCAGTACTTC. This codes for CASSPELATSYEQYF.

The chain has TRBV19 and TRBJ2-2; 11 nucleotides match TRBD2. Trimming cost V 3 bases and J 5 bases; bases outside gene matches: 11. The CDR3 sequence is 18 residues long. Germline V gene data show CDR1 as LNHDA and CDR2 as SQIVND (reference sequence). Here the CDR3 DNA reads TGTGCCAGTAGTATCCTCTCCGGGACTAGCGGTACTACCGGGGAGCTGTTTTTT. It specifies CASSILSGTSGTTGELFF.

This clonotype was detected ten times or more. This chain links TRBV27 with TRBJ1-2; TRBD1 agrees at 10 bases. CDR3 length: 14 residues. Losses at the gene ends were 6 bases for V and 5 bases for J; bases not matched to a gene: 6. Germline CDR1 is MNHEY and CDR2 is SMNVEV (reference sequence). CDR3 nucleotides: TGTGCCAGCAGGGGTCCGGACAGGGGGTATGGCTACACCTTC. It is translated as CASRGPDRGYGYTF.

This clonotype was observed a few times. The CDR3 here is CASSRPVGTHNEQFF. CDR3 sequence (DNA): TGTGCCAGCAGCCGACCTGTCGGAACACACAATGAGCAGTTCTTC. V is TRBV21-1 and J is TRBJ2-1; no check of the table's D call, TRBD1, against the DNA was made. TRBV21-1 is designated a pseudogene. The CDR3 spans 15 residues.

This clonotype was observed at least ten times. This chain links TRBV6-5 with TRBJ2-1, with TRBD1 identical over 8 bases. Germline CDR1 MNHEY, CDR2 SVGAGI. The CDR3 runs to 16 residues. The trim removed 2 bases at V and 0 bases at J, leaving 3 bases unmatched. CDR3 in amino acids: CASSYGQGNSYNEQFF. CDR3 DNA: TGTGCCAGCAGTTACGGACAGGGAAACTCCTACAATGAGCAGTTCTTC.

CDR3 loop: CASSPTWGQGNQPQHF. The CDR3 DNA reads TGCGCCAGCAGCCCCACTTGGGGGCAGGGGAATCAGCCCCAGCATTTT. The chain has TRBV4-1 and TRBJ1-5; D is possibly TRBD1 (6 bases). Germline assignment: CDR1 MGHRA and CDR2 YSYEKL. This CDR3 region has 16 residues. Trimming removed 4 bases from V and 4 bases from J, with 17 bases in between.

The chain recombines TRBV11-2 with TRBJ2-7; 10 bases are shared with TRBD1. The CDR3 has 14 amino acids. The V gene's germline CDR1 is SGHAT and CDR2 FQNNGV. The junction had 5 bases not matched to a gene; V was cut back by 5 bases and J by 4 bases. The CDR3 protein is CASSKRGQGYEQYF. CDR3 nucleotide sequence: TGTGCCAGCAGCAAGAGGGGACAGGGGTACGAGCAGTACTTC.

The chain's CDR3 is CSARGGDTYEQYF. Here the CDR3 DNA reads TGCAGTGCTAGAGGGGGGGACACCTACGAGCAGTACTTC. V is TRBV20-1 and J is TRBJ2-7; possibly TRBD1 or TRBD2 for D (6 bases each). V gave up 1 base and J gave up 2 bases, with 9 bases separating them. This CDR3 comprises 13 residues. Germline CDR1 DFQATT, CDR2 SNEGSKA (reference sequence).

The V call is TRBV5-1, the J call TRBJ2-2; D remains unclear. Germline CDR1 SGHRS, CDR2 YFSETQ. This CDR3 is built from 16 residues. V shed 1 base and J shed 5 bases, with 15 bases lying between them. The CDR3 here is CASSLFAVEPTGELFF. The CDR3 DNA reads TGCGCCAGCAGCTTGTTCGCGGTGGAGCCTACCGGGGAGCTGTTTTTT.

The V and J genes are TRBV7-2 and TRBJ2-7, with D perhaps TRBD1 (5 bases). V was cut by 8 bases and J by 7 bases, with 15 bases left in between. The CDR3 consists of 12 residues. Germline V gene lookup returns CDR1 SGHTA and CDR2 FQGNSA. This CDR3 is CASLAAGMEQYF. The CDR3 DNA sequence: TGTGCCAGCCTGGCGGCAGGGATGGAGCAGTACTTC.

The table lists this clonotype with a few counts. The DNA for the CDR3 is TGTGCCAGCAGTTACGGGGTAAGGTCCTACGAGCAGTACTTC. Its translation: CASSYGVRSYEQYF. The chain links TRBV12-3 or TRBV12-4 to TRBJ2-7; D is possibly TRBD2 (5 bases). The V and J ends lost 4 bases and 1 base respectively, with 11 bases between them. The CDR3 length is 14 residues.

This sequence joins TRBV6-2 or TRBV6-3 and TRBJ2-5, with TRBD2 identical over 8 bases. The CDR3 consists of 16 residues. Germline V gives CDR1 MNHEY, CDR2 SVGEGT. V lost 2 bases and J lost 1; bases outside the gene matches: 6. The CDR3, as DNA: TGTGCCAGCAGTTACGGAGGGACTAGTTTCCAAGAGACCCAGTACTTC. Its translation: CASSYGGTSFQETQYF.

This clonotype was seen a few times. V gene TRBV29-1 combines with J gene TRBJ1-2, with D possibly TRBD1 on 5 matching bases. V lost 0 bases and J 8 bases, leaving 7 bases between the germline ends. The CDR3 is made up of 11 amino acids. Germline V lookup: CDR1 SQVTM, CDR2 ANQGSEA. The CDR3 DNA reads TGCAGCGTTGAAGATCGGGGGGGCTACACCTTC. Protein: CSVEDRGGYTF.

CDR3 in amino acids: CSAQDYEQYF. CDR3 nucleotides: TGCAGCGCGCAGGACTACGAGCAGTACTTC. The rearrangement joins TRBV29-1 to TRBJ2-7; D not resolved. The germline V and J ends were trimmed by 7 bases and 3 bases, with 7 bases remaining between them. The CDR3 is made up of 10 amino acids. CDR1 is SQVTM and CDR2 is ANQGSEA in the germline V gene.

The chain recombines TRBV20-1 with TRBJ2-5; 9 bases match TRBD1. This CDR3 has 14 amino acids. The V gene end was trimmed by 4 bases and the J gene end by 2 bases; junction bases not matched to a gene: 5. CDR1 DFQATT and CDR2 SNEGSKA come from the germline V gene (reference sequence). The CDR3 sequence: CSATGTGIQETQYF. In DNA form, the CDR3 reads TGCAGTGCTACAGGGACAGGGATTCAAGAGACCCAGTACTTC.

The chain employs TRBV27 and TRBJ2-7, with unresolved D. Germline V lookup: CDR1 MNHEY, CDR2 SMNVEV (reference sequence). Between the trimmed V and J ends, which lost 4 bases and 3 bases, there was a span of 13 bases. The CDR3 runs to 14 residues. The DNA for the CDR3 is TGTGCCAGCAGTTCACCCGGACCCGGCTACGAGCAGTACTTC. Its protein product is CASSSPGPGYEQYF.

This clonotype showed up just a few times. V is TRBV29-1 and J is TRBJ1-1; 7 nucleotides line up with TRBD1. Germline loops: CDR1 SQVTM, CDR2 ANQGSEA. The CDR3 extends over 13 amino acids. Germline trimming cut 8 bases from V and 1 base from J; bases unmatched to any gene: 7. DNA for the CDR3: TGCAGCTACACAGGGGACCCGAACACTGAAGCTTTCTTT. It translates to CSYTGDPNTEAFF.

This clonotype has a count of ten or more. The chain couples TRBV5-1 to TRBJ2-7, with a weak D call TRBD2 (5 bases). The V and J ends lost 0 bases and 1 base respectively, with 11 bases between them. The germline gives CDR1 SGHRS, CDR2 YFSETQ. This CDR3 comprises 15 residues. The CDR3 is CASSLEPSPSYEQYF. The CDR3 DNA reads as TGCGCCAGCAGCTTGGAGCCTAGCCCGTCCTACGAGCAGTACTTC.

J is TRBJ2-7 and V is TRBV10-2; 10 bases are shared with TRBD2. The CDR3 totals 14 residues. Germline V gene sequence: CDR1 WSHSY, CDR2 SAAADI. The junction had 7 bases not matched to a gene; V was cut back by 9 bases and J by 2 bases. In nucleotides, the CDR3 is TGCGCCAGTTTAGCTAGCGGGGGAACCTACGAGCAGTACTTC. Protein product: CASLASGGTYEQYF.

There are a few counts of this clonotype. V gene TRBV6-1 combines with J gene TRBJ2-3; D is possibly TRBD1 (6 bases). The germline V and J ends were trimmed by 5 bases and 6 bases, with 21 bases remaining between them. Germline V CDR1 and CDR2: MNHNS, SASEGT. The CDR3 sequence is 16 residues long. Written as DNA, the CDR3 is TGTGCCAGCAGTAAGGACAGCCCAGCGGCATGGGATACGCAGTATTTT. Translation gives CASSKDSPAAWDTQYF.

This clonotype was counted ten times or more. The rearrangement uses TRBV20-1 and TRBJ2-7; 13 bases map to TRBD2. Unmatched junction bases numbered 2, after V lost 3 bases and J lost 3 bases. The germline V gene has CDR1 DFQATT and CDR2 SNEGSKA (reference sequence). The CDR3 loop spans 14 amino acids. As DNA, the CDR3 is TGCAGTGCTAGCGGGACTAGCGGGGACTACGAGCAGTACTTC. Translated: CSASGTSGDYEQYF.